This TCR beta chain was recovered during a study of tumor-infiltrating lymphocytes in oesophageal squamous cell carcinoma. TCRdb passed the PCR reads through MiXCR, listing each CDR3 protein once. Of more than 9,000 distinct CDR3 sequences listed, around half are singletons. The germline V gene has CDR1 SEHNR and CDR2 FQNEAQ (reference sequence). The CDR3 loop spans 15 amino acids. This rearrangement joins TRBV7-9 to TRBJ2-3, with 8 bases that match TRBD1. The DNA end is a closer match to TRBJ2-5, so the J assignment may be wrong. Sequences were obtained from esophageal tumor tissue. The sequence derives from a male donor with esophageal squamous cell carcinoma. The CDR3 region is CASSRTGTGQETQYF. In nucleotides, the CDR3 is TGTGCCAGCAGCCGCACCGGGACAGGCCAAGAGACCCAGTACTTC.